This T cell receptor beta chain was sequenced in a study of blood T cell repertoires in COVID-19. Across the whole study: The United States, Italy and Spain provided the acute and convalescent COVID-19 samples. PBMCs, B-cell-depleted T cells, or T cells provided the cDNA or gDNA that made up the material.

Original processing methods: Reference gene primers were amplified, and this amplification served to estimate nucleated cell counts. The assay was immunoSEQ multiplex PCR, and TCRdb's table has in-frame clones only and misses some. V, J and clone size were drawn from that table, and D and trimming were deduced from the DNA. This table has fewer than 200,000 clones, 84% appearing once. The CDR3 runs 16 residues. Per the germline V gene, CDR1 is SGHAT and CDR2 is FQNNGV. The V segment lost 5 bases and the J segment 1 base; nucleotides outside the gene matches: 4. V is TRBV11-2 and J is TRBJ2-5, with 13 bases aligning to TRBD2. The sequencing input was peripheral blood. The TCR comes from a man in his forties who had recovered from COVID-19. The CDR3 protein is CASSPGLAGFQETQYF. The CDR3 DNA is TGTGCCAGCAGCCCGGGACTAGCGGGGTTCCAAGAGACCCAGTACTTC.